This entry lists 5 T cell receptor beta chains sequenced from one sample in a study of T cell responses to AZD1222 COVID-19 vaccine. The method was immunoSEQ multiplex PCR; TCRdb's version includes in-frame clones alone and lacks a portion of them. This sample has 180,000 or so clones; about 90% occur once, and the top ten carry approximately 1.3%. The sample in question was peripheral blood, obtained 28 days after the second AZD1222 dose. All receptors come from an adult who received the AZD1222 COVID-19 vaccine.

CDR3 protein: CASSTTRGYTF. Here the CDR3 DNA reads TGTGCCAGCAGTACCACTAGGGGCTACACCTTC. The chain couples TRBV28 to TRBJ1-2; D unclear. Germline V gene sequence: CDR1 MDHEN, CDR2 SYDVKM. The CDR3 has 11 residues. Trimming took off 5 bases at V and 8 bases at J, with 9 bases between the two ends.

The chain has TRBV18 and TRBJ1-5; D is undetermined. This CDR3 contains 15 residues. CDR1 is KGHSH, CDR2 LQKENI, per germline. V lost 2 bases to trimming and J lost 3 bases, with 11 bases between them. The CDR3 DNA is TGTGCCAGCTCACCAACCCCGCAGCTCAATCAGCCCCAGCATTTT. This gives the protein CASSPTPQLNQPQHF. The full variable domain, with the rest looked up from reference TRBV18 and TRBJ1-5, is NAGVMQNPRHLVRRRGQEARLRCSPMKGHSHVYWYRQLPEEGLKFMVYLQKENIIDESGMPKERFSAEFPKEGPSILRIQQVVRGDSAAYFCASSPTPQLNQPQHFGDGTRLSIL.

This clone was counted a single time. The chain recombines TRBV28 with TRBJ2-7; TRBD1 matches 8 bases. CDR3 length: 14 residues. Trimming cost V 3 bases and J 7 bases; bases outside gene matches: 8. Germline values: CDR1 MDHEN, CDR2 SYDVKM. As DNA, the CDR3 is TGTGCCAGCAGTTTCCAGGGGGCCCTCGTGGAGCAGTACTTC. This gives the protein CASSFQGALVEQYF.

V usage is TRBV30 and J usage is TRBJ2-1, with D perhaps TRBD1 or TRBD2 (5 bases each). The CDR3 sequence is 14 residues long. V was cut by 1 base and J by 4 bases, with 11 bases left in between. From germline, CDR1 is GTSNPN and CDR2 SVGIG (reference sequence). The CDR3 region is CAWSGGRTYNEQFF. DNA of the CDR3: TGTGCCTGGAGTGGCGGGCGGACATACAATGAGCAGTTCTTC.

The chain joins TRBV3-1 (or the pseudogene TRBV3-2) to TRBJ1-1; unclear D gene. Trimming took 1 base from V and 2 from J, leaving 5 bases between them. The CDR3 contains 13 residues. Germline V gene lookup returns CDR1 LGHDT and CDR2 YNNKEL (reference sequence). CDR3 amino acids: CASSQGFNTEAFF. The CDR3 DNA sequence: TGTGCCAGCAGCCAAGGGTTCAACACTGAAGCTTTCTTT.